The 19 T cell receptor beta chains below all came from one sample that was sequenced in a study of T cell responses to AZD1222 COVID-19 vaccine. Produced via immunoSEQ multiplex PCR; TCRdb's table is partial and in-frame only. This sample has 150,000 to 180,000 clones, with around 90% found just once. Source: peripheral blood, taken on day 0 of AZD1222 vaccination. These receptors originate from an adult in good health.

V usage is TRBV7-8 and J usage is TRBJ2-5; TRBD1 might be the D (5 bases). Germline CDR1 SGHVS, CDR2 FQNEAQ. The CDR3 loop spans 15 amino acids. Trimming pared 1 base from V and 4 bases from J, leaving 13 bases between. CDR3 DNA sequence: TGTGCCAGCAGCTTAGGGACCACCAGGGTAGAGACCCAGTACTTC. Translated, it gives CASSLGTTRVETQYF.

The rearrangement joins TRBV7-8 to TRBJ2-1; a weak D match, TRBD2 (5 bases). V lost 5 bases and J lost 0, with 14 bases in between. Germline V CDR1 and CDR2: SGHVS, FQNEAQ. The CDR3 consists of 16 residues. Here the CDR3 DNA reads TGTGCCAGCAGCGGCCCGTCCGGGGACTCCTACAATGAGCAGTTCTTC. This translates into CASSGPSGDSYNEQFF.

This sequence joins TRBV10-3 and TRBJ1-3; no reliable D call. V gave up 2 bases and J gave up 0 bases, with 11 bases separating them. Looked up from germline, CDR1 is ENHRY and CDR2 is SYGVKD. This CDR3 has 16 amino acids. The CDR3 protein is CAISEGLRTSGNTIYF. CDR3 nucleotides: TGTGCCATCAGTGAGGGGTTACGGACCTCTGGAAACACCATATATTTT.

The genes are TRBV19 and TRBJ1-4; D call uncertain. Germline V gene sequence: CDR1 LNHDA, CDR2 SQIVND (reference sequence). V was shortened by 5 bases and J by 6 bases, with 19 bases between the two germline ends. The CDR3 is 16 residues long. CDR3 residues: CASSGKGRVNDEKLFF. The CDR3 nucleotides read TGTGCCAGTAGTGGAAAAGGGAGGGTCAACGATGAAAAACTGTTTTTT.

J is TRBJ1-5 and V is TRBV19; no clear D gene. The CDR3 runs 14 residues. V lost 7 bases to trimming and J lost 0 bases, with 10 bases between them. In germline, CDR1 is LNHDA, CDR2 SQIVND (reference sequence). The CDR3 protein is CASTPLDSNQPQHF. The DNA for the CDR3 is TGTGCCAGTACCCCGCTAGATAGCAATCAGCCCCAGCATTTT. Full variable domain (rest looked up from reference TRBV19 and TRBJ1-5): DGGITQSPKYLFRKEGQNVTLSCEQNLNHDAMYWYRQDPGQGLRLIYYSQIVNDFQKGDIAEGYSVSREKKESFPLTVTSAQKNPTAFYLCASTPLDSNQPQHFGDGTRLSIL.

The gene calls are TRBV5-6 and TRBJ2-7; D unresolved. The CDR3 runs to 12 residues. Germline V gene lookup returns CDR1 SGHDT and CDR2 YYEEEE. Trimming shortened V by 2 bases and J by 3 bases, and 6 bases separated the two germline ends. The CDR3 loop reads CASSFMRYEQYF. CDR3 sequence (DNA): TGTGCCAGCAGCTTTATGCGCTACGAGCAGTACTTC.

The V call is TRBV19, the J call TRBJ1-2; 10 bases agree with TRBD1. J lost 4 bases, V lost 5 bases, and 4 bases had no gene match. Looked up from germline, CDR1 is LNHDA and CDR2 is SQIVND (reference sequence). The CDR3 is made up of 14 amino acids. The CDR3 bases are TGTGCCAGTAGTCGGACAGGGGGAACCTATGGCTACACCTTC. As protein: CASSRTGGTYGYTF.

This chain joins TRBV9 and TRBJ1-3; D may be TRBD1 (5 bases). V dropped 3 bases and J dropped 1 base, with 11 bases sitting between them. CDR1 and CDR2 (germline): SGDLS, YYNGEE. CDR3 length: 15 amino acids. The CDR3 DNA sequence: TGTGCCAGCAGCGCCGACGGGGGATCTGGAAACACCATATATTTT. Translation: CASSADGGSGNTIYF.

This clone was observed a single time. CDR3 DNA sequence: TGTGCCATCAGTGGGACAGACCAAGAGACCCAGTACTTC. Protein: CAISGTDQETQYF. The V and J genes are TRBV10-3 and TRBJ2-5; D might be TRBD1 (6 bases). The CDR3 contains 13 residues. The V and J ends lost 4 bases and 0 bases respectively, with 6 bases between them. Germline V gives CDR1 ENHRY, CDR2 SYGVKD.

In the case of this clone: Sequence at one end of the junction differs from germline and may be a read error. This rearrangement joins TRBV10-3 to TRBJ1-6; D is unresolved. This CDR3 has 13 residues. CDR1 is ENHRY, CDR2 SYGVKD, per germline. CDR3 protein: CATTNATYSPLYF. The CDR3 DNA is TGTGCCACCACCAACGCCACGTATTCACCCCTCTACTTT.

The gene calls are TRBV9 and TRBJ2-1, with D possibly called TRBD1 or TRBD2 (5 bases each). From germline, CDR1 is SGDLS and CDR2 YYNGEE. The V end lost 0 bases, the J end lost 4 bases, and 11 bases lay between the germline ends. The CDR3 length is 15 residues. CDR3 loop: CASSVAGGRYNEQFF. CDR3 DNA: TGTGCCAGCAGCGTAGCTGGGGGAAGATACAATGAGCAGTTCTTC.

CDR3 sequence reads: CASSGWGETQYF. CDR3 nucleotides: TGTGCCAGCAGTGGCTGGGGAGAGACCCAGTACTTC. This chain connects TRBV6-2 or TRBV6-3 to TRBJ2-5; D call uncertain. The CDR3 is made up of 12 amino acids. Germline loops: CDR1 MNHEY, CDR2 SVGEGT. Trimming shortened V by 5 bases and J by 4 bases, and 8 bases separated the two germline ends.

The rearrangement links TRBV3-1 (or the pseudogene TRBV3-2) to TRBJ2-1; TRBD2 matches at 9 bases. Germline lookup yields CDR1 LGHDT and CDR2 YNNKEL (reference sequence). V shed 1 base and J 6 bases; nucleotides not matched to a gene: 7. This CDR3 is built from 16 residues. The CDR3 DNA sequence: TGTGCCAGCAGCCAAGTCTCGCGGGGGGGCCGCAATGAGCAGTTCTTC. Translation: CASSQVSRGGRNEQFF.

V is TRBV29-1 and J is TRBJ2-7; 8 nucleotides agree with TRBD1. Unmatched junction bases numbered 8, after V lost 1 base and J lost 3 bases. CDR3 length: 15 amino acids. Germline loops: CDR1 SQVTM, CDR2 ANQGSEA. In DNA, the CDR3 is TGCAGCGTTGAAGGGGGGACAGGCGATGGCTACGAGCAGTACTTC. This gives the protein CSVEGGTGDGYEQYF.

This chain joins TRBV4-3 and TRBJ2-1, with a possible D match to TRBD1 (6 bases). V was pared by 4 bases and J by 10 bases, with 14 bases between. This CDR3 has 13 amino acids. The germline gives CDR1 LGHNA, CDR2 YSLEER. CDR3 bases: TGCGCCAGCAGCCTCCTGTCCAGGGGAGAGCAGTTCTTC. Amino acid sequence: CASSLLSRGEQFF.

The chain uses TRBV7-8 and TRBJ2-3, with 8 bases that match TRBD1. CDR1 is SGHVS and CDR2 is FQNEAQ in the germline V gene. The CDR3 totals 16 residues. The J segment lost 3 bases and the V segment lost 2 bases, leaving 7 bases of the junction unmatched. The CDR3 DNA reads TGTGCCAGCAGCTTAAAGAGGCAGGGGGCTACAGATACGCAGTATTTT. Translated: CASSLKRQGATDTQYF.

The chain is built from TRBV4-3 and TRBJ1-2, with a tentative D call TRBD1 (5 bases). Trimming pared 1 base from V and 8 bases from J, leaving 14 bases between. In germline, CDR1 is LGHNA, CDR2 YSLEER. The CDR3 totals 14 residues. The CDR3 sequence: CASSQGLPGRGYTF. For the CDR3, the DNA is TGCGCCAGCAGCCAAGGCCTGCCGGGACGGGGCTACACCTTC.

The chain links TRBV19 to TRBJ1-2; D possibly corresponds to TRBD1 (5 bases). Germline CDR1 and CDR2: LNHDA and SQIVND (reference sequence). The ends were cut back, 4 bases at V and 3 bases at J, with 18 bases in the middle. This CDR3 comprises 16 residues. CDR3 protein: CASSSSGTAYYYGYTF. The CDR3 coding sequence is TGTGCCAGTAGTAGCTCCGGGACCGCATATTACTATGGCTACACCTTC.

The chain has TRBV10-3 and TRBJ2-3; D may be TRBD1 (5 bases). Germline V gives CDR1 ENHRY, CDR2 SYGVKD. V was cut by 2 bases and J by 3 bases, with 6 bases left in between. The CDR3 loop spans 13 amino acids. The CDR3: CAISEGATDTQYF. DNA for the CDR3: TGTGCCATCAGTGAGGGGGCTACAGATACGCAGTATTTT.